This T cell receptor beta chain appears in the sequencing data of a study of memory CD4+ T cells and cytomegalovirus serostatus. TCRdb keeps only in-frame clones here, not all; method: immunoSEQ multiplex PCR. Of about 57,000 clones in the sample, 70% to 85% are singletons; the top ten hold 0.82%. The sort gate was single viable CD3+CD4+CD8-CD45RO+ cells for memory CD4+ T cells. The CDR3 is 14 residues long. The germline gives CDR1 SNHLY, CDR2 FYNNEI. The V and J ends lost 2 bases and 10 bases respectively, with 12 bases between them. The clonotype was recovered from an adult in good health and CMV-seronegative. The chain combines TRBV2 with TRBJ1-6; D gene uncertain. The sample comprised memory CD4+ T cells from blood. The CDR3 nucleotides read TGTGCCAGCAGTGAAAGCGCAGAGTCATCACCCCTCCACTTT. As protein: CASSESAESSPLHF.